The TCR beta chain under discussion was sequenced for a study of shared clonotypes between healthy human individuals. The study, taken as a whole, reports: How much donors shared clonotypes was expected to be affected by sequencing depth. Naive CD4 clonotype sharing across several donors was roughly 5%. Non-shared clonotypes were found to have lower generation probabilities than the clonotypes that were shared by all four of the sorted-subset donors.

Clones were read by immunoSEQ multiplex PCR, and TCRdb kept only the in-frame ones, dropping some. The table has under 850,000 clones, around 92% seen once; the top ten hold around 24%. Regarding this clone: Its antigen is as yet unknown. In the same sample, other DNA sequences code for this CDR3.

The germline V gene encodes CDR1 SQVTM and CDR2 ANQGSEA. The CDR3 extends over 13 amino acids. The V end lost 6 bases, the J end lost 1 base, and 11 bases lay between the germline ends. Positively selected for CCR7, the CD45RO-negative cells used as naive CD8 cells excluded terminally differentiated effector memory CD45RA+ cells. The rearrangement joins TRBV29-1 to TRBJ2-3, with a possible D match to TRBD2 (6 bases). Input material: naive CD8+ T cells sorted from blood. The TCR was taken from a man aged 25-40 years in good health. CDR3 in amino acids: CSVPGLRTDTQYF. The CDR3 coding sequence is TGCAGCGTCCCGGGACTCCGCACAGATACGCAGTATTTT.